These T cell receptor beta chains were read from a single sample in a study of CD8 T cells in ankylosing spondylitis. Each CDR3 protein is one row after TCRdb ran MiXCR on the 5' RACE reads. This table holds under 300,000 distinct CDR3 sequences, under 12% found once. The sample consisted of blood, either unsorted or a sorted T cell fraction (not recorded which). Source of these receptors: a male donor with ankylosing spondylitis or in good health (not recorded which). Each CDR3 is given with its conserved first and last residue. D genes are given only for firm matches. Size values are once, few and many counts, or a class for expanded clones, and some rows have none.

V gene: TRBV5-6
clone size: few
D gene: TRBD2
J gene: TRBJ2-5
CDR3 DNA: TGTGCCAGCAACCGGTGGACTAGCGGAACCCAAGAGACCCAGTACTTC
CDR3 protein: CASNRWTSGTQETQYF

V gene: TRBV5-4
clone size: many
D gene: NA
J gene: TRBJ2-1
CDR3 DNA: TGTGCCAGCAGCTCATCCGGGTTCTCCAATGAGCAGTTCTTC
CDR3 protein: CASSSSGFSNEQFF

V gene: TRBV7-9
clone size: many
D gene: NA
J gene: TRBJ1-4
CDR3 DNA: TGTGCCAGCAGCTTAGGAGGGACCCCAAATGAAAAACTGTTTTTT
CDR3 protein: CASSLGGTPNEKLFF

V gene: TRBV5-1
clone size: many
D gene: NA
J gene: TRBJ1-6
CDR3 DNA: TGCGCCAGCAGCCCACATGGGACTCATAATTCACCCCTCCACTTT
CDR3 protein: CASSPHGTHNSPLHF

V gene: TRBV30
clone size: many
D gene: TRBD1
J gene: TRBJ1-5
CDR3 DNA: TGTGCCTGGAGTGTAGGGACAGCAGCTAATCAGCCCCAGCATTTT
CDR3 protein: CAWSVGTAANQPQHF

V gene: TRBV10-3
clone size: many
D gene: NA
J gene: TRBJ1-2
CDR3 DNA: TGTGCCATCAGTGGGGGGACTTACCCGAACTTC
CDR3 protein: CAISGGTYPNF

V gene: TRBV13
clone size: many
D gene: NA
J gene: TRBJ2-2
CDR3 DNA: TGTGCCAGCAGCACCATAGCGGGGGAGCTGTTTTTT
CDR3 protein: CASSTIAGELFF

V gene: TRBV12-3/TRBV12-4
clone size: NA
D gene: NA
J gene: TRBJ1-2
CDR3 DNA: TGTGCCAGCAGTTTAGGGGGGAAGCTAACTGGAGGCTACACCTTC
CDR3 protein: CASSLGGKLTGGYTF

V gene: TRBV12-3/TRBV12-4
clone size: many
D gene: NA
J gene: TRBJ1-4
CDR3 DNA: TGTGCCAGCAGTCCAGGGGCCTCGAAGGAAAAACTGTTTTTT
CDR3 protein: CASSPGASKEKLFF

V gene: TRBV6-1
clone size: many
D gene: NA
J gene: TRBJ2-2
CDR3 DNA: TGTGCCAGCAGAATAGGGTCGGCCACCGGGGAGCTGTTTTTT
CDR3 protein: CASRIGSATGELFF

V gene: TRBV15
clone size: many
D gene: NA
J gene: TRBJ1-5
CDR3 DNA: TGTGCCACCAGCAGAGAAGGGGGGCTCCGGTACAAGGCCCAGCATTTT
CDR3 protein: CATSREGGLRYKAQHF

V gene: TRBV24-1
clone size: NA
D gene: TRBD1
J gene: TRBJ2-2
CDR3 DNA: TGTGCCACCAGTGACGCCGGACAGGGGACCGGGGAGCTGTTTTTT
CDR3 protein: CATSDAGQGTGELFF

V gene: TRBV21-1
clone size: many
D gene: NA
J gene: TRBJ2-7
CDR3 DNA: TGTGCCAGCAGGTACCTCCAGGGGATCCCCCTCTACGAGCAGTACTTC
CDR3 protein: CASRYLQGIPLYEQYF

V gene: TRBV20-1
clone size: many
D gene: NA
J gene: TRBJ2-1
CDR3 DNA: TGCAGTGCCCCAACCCCTAGTGCCAATGAGCAGTTCTTC
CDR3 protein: CSAPTPSANEQFF

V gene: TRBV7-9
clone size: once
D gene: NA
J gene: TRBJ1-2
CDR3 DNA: TGTGCCAGCAGCTCTCGAGGGGTTAGGACAGTTGGCTACACCTTC
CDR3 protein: CASSSRGVRTVGYTF

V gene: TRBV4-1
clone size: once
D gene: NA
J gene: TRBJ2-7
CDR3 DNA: TGCGCCAGCAGCCAAGATATAGGGCAGGGTACCTACGAGCAGTACTTC
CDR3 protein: CASSQDIGQGTYEQYF

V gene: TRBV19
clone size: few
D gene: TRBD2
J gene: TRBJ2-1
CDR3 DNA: TGTGCCAGTAGCACAAGTTCCGGGACTAGCGGTCAGAATGAGCAGTTCTTC
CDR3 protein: CASSTSSGTSGQNEQFF

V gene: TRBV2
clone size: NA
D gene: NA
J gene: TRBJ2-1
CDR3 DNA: TGTGCCAGCATCATGGGGTCCTACAATGAGCAGTTCTTC
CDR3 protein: CASIMGSYNEQFF

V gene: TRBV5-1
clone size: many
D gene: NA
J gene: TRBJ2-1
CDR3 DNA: TGCGCCAGCAGCTTTGCGACTAGCTCCTACAATGAGCAGTTCTTC
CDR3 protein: CASSFATSSYNEQFF

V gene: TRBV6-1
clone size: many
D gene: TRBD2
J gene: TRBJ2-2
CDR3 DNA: TGTGCCAGCAGTGTACGGAGCGGGGGGGCCGGGGAGCTGTTTTTT
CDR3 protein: CASSVRSGGAGELFF

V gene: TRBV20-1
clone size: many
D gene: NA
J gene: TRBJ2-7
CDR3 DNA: TGCAGTGCCCAACGAGCGGGTGAGCAGTACTTC
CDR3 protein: CSAQRAGEQYF

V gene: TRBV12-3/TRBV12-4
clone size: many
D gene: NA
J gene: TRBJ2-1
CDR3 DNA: TGTGCCAGCAGTAGGACAGACAATGAGCAGTTCTTC
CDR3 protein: CASSRTDNEQFF

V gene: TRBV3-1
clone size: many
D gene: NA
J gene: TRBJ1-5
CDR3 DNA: TGTGCCAGCAGCCTAGATCTCGGGAATCAGCCCCAGCATTTT
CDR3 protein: CASSLDLGNQPQHF

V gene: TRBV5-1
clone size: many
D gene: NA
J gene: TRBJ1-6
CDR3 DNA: TGCGCCAGCGACTACCTTCCTAGGGGGGAGAATAATTCACCCCTCCACTTT
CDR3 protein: CASDYLPRGENNSPLHF

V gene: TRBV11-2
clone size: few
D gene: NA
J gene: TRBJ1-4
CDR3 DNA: TGTGCCAGCAGCCCCGGACAGCCTAAGTTGTTTTTT
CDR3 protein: CASSPGQPKLFF

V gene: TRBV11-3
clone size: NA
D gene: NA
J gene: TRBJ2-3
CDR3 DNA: TGTGCCAGCAGCTTAGGGGACCCAGATACGCAGTATTTT
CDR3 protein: CASSLGDPDTQYF

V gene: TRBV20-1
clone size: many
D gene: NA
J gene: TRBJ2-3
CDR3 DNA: TGCAGTGCTCAGAGCCAACCCACAGATACGCAGTATTTT
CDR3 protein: CSAQSQPTDTQYF

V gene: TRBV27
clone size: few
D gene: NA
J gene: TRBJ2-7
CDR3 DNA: TGTGCCAGCAGTTGGCAGGGAACCTACGAGCAGTACTTC
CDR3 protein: CASSWQGTYEQYF

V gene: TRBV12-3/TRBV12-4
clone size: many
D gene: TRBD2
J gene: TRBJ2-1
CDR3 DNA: TGTGCCAGCAGACCGACTAGCCGGGACAATGAGCAGTTCTTC
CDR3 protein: CASRPTSRDNEQFF

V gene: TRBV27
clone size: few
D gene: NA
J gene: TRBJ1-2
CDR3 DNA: TGTGCCAGCAGTTCCGAAAGACAGAATTTGGGGTCTAACTATGGCTACACCTTC
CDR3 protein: CASSSERQNLGSNYGYTF

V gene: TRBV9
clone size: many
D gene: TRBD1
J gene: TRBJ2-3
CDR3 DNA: TGTGCCAGCAGCGAGACAGGGAGCACAGATACGCAGTATTTT
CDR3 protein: CASSETGSTDTQYF

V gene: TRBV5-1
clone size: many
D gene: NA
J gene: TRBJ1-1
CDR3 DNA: TGCGCCAGCAGCTTACCTCTCGCGGGGAACACTGAAGCTTTCTTT
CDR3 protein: CASSLPLAGNTEAFF

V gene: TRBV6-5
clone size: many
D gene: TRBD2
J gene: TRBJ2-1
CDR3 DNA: TGTGCCAGCAGTCGCTCGAGGACTAGCGGGCCTTACAATGAGCAGTTCTTC
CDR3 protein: CASSRSRTSGPYNEQFF

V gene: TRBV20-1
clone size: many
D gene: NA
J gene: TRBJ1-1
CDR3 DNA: TGCAGTGCCAGACCTTTCATGAACACTGAAGCTTTCTTT
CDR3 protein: CSARPFMNTEAFF

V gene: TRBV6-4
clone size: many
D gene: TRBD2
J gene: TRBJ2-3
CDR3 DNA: TGTGCCAGCAGTGACCAGAGCGGGGGGCCCACAGATACGCAGTATTTT
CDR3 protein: CASSDQSGGPTDTQYF

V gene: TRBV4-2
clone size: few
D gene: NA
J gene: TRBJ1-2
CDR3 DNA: TGTGCCAGCAGCCAAGAGCGGTCAGGGAGGAATGGCTACACCTTC
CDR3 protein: CASSQERSGRNGYTF

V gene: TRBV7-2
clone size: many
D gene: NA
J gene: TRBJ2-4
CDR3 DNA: TGTGCCAGCAGCTTAGGGATGGCCAAAAACATTCAGTACTTC
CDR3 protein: CASSLGMAKNIQYF

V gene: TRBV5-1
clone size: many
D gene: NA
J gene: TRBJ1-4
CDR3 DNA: TGCGCCAGCAGCCCCTGGGATGCAACTAATGAAAAACTGTTTTTT
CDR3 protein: CASSPWDATNEKLFF

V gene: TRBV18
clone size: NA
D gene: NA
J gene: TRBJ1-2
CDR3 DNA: TGTGCCAGCTCACCACCCGCCGGGGAGAATGGCTACACCTTC
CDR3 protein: CASSPPAGENGYTF

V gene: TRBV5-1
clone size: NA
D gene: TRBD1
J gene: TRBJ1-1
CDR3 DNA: TGCGCCAGCAGCTGGGAACAGGGGGTAGCTTTCTTT
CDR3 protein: CASSWEQGVAFF